This T cell receptor beta chain was captured in a study of OX40 agonist ivuxolimab in advanced cancers. TCRdb keeps only in-frame clones here, not all; method: immunoSEQ multiplex PCR. The repertoire includes over 50,000 clones, less than 85% of them detected once, and around 0.47% sits in the top ten. V lost 2 bases to trimming and J lost 0 bases, with 9 bases between them. CDR1 SGHTA and CDR2 FQGNSA come from the germline V gene. The CDR3 sequence is 15 residues long. This TCR came from an adult with an advanced solid tumor such as melanoma, head and neck, liver or kidney cancer. The sample was CD4+ or CD8+ T cells sorted from blood, taken in a trial of the OX40 agonist ivuxolimab. The rearrangement links TRBV7-2 to TRBJ2-3, with no clear D. The chain's CDR3 is CASSLSVTSTDTQYF. CDR3 sequence (DNA): TGTGCCAGCAGCTTATCGGTTACTAGCACAGATACGCAGTATTTT.